The present TCR beta chain was sequenced within a study of T cell responses to AZD1222 COVID-19 vaccine. Study results and limitations: Close to half of all spike-specific TCRs reportedly target regions of the variants that are unmutated. Spike was spanned by vaccine-associated CD4 TCRs, which were dominant at 160-218 and 743-854. The study sampled repertoires only after the peak T cell response.

This CDR3 has 14 residues. The V gene lost 5 bases and the J gene lost 6 bases, with 13 bases spanning the gap. Looked up from germline, CDR1 is MNHEY and CDR2 is SVGAGI. Using immunoSEQ multiplex PCR, the repertoire was profiled, and TCRdb retains in-frame clones only, with some absent. The sample contains around 140,000 clones, around 90% of which appear only once. On this clone itself: What it recognizes is unknown.

Sample: peripheral blood, taken 28 days after the second dose of the MenACWY control vaccine. The chain links TRBV6-5 to TRBJ1-4; a weak D match, TRBD1 (6 bases). The origin of this receptor is an adult who received the MenACWY meningococcal vaccine as a control. CDR3 protein: CASSQQGSHEKLFF. For the CDR3, the DNA is TGTGCCAGCAGTCAACAGGGCTCTCATGAAAAACTGTTTTTT.